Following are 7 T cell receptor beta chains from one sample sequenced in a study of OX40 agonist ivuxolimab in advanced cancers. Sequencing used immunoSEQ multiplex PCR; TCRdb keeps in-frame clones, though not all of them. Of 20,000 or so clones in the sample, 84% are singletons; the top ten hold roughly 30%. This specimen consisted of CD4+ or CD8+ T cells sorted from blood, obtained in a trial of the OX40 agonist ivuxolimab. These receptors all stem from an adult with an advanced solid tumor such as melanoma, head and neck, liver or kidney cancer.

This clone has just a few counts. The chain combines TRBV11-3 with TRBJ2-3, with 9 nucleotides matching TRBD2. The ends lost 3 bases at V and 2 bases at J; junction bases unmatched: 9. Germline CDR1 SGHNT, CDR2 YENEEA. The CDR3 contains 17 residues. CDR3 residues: CASSLKRGVFNTDTQYF. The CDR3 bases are TGTGCCAGCAGCTTGAAGCGGGGGGTATTTAACACAGATACGCAGTATTTT.

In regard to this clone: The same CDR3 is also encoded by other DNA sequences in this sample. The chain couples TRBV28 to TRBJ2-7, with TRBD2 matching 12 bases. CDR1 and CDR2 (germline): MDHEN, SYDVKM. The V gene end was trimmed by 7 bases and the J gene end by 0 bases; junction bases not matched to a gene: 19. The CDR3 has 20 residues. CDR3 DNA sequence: TGTGCCAGCAATCATAACCCACGGCTAGCGGGGGGGCGGGGCTCCTACGAGCAGTACTTC. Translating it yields CASNHNPRLAGGRGSYEQYF.

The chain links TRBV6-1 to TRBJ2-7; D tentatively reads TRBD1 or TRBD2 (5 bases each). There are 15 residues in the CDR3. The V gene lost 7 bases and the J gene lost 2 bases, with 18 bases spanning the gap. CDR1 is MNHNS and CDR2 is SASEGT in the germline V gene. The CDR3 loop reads CASTLEGSRPYEQYF. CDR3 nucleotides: TGTGCCAGCACCCTAGAGGGGAGCCGGCCCTACGAGCAGTACTTC.

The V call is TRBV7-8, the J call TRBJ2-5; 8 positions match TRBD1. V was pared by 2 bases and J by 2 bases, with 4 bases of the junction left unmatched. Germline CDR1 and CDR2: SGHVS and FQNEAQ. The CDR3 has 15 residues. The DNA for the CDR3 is TGTGCCAGCAGCTTACTCGACAGGGGACAAGAGACCCAGTACTTC. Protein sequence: CASSLLDRGQETQYF.

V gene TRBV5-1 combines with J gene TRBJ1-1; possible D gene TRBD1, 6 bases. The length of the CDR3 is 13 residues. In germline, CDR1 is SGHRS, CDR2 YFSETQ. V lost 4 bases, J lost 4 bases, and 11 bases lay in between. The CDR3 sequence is CASSQGRGTEAFF. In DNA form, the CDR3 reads TGCGCCAGCAGCCAGGGGAGGGGCACTGAAGCTTTCTTT.

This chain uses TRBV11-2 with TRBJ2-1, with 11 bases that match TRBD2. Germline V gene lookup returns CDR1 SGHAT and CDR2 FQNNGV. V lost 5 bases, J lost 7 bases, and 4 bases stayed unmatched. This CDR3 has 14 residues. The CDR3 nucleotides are TGTGCCAGCAGCGTGACTAGCGGGGTAAATGAGCAGTTCTTC. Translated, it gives CASSVTSGVNEQFF.

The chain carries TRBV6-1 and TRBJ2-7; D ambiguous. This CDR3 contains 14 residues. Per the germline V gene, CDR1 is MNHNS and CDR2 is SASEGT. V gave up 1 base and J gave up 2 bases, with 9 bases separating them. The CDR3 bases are TGTGCCAGCAGTGAAGTACCGCAGACCTACGAGCAGTACTTC. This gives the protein CASSEVPQTYEQYF.